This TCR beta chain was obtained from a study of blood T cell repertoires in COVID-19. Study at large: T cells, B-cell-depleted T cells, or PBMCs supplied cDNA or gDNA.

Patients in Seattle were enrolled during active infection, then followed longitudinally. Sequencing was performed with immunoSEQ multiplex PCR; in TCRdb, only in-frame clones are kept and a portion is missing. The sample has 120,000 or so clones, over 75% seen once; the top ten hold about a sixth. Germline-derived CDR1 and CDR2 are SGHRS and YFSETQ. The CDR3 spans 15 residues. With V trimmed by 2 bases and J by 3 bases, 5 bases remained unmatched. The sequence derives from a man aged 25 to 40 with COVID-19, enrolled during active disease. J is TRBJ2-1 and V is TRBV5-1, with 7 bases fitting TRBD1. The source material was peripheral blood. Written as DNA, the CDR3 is TGCGCCAGCAGCTTAACAGGGGAAAACTACAATGAGCAGTTCTTC. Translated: CASSLTGENYNEQFF.